This passage covers 10 T cell receptor beta chains from one sample sequenced in a study of PD-1 blockade in classical Hodgkin lymphoma. The protocol was immunoSEQ multiplex PCR, while the TCRdb copy is restricted to in-frame clones and leaves out a portion. The sample consists of 90,000 to 110,000 clones, approximately 90% of them appearing once. The sample's time point: cycle 4 day 1 (C4D1), after less than 7 weeks of nivolumab. Each patient relapsed following autologous stem cell transplantation, and prior brentuximab vedotin exposure differed. The specimen comprised peripheral blood mononuclear cells (PBMCs), sampled before the fourth cycle of nivolumab. These receptors were obtained from a human donor with classical Hodgkin lymphoma.

The chain is built from TRBV15 and TRBJ2-1; D call uncertain. Trimming removed 0 bases at V and 7 bases at J, with 7 bases between. CDR1 and CDR2 from the germline V gene are LNHNV and YYDKDF (reference sequence). This CDR3 region has 13 residues. CDR3 residues: CATSRDLANEQFF. CDR3 bases: TGTGCCACCAGCAGAGATCTGGCGAATGAGCAGTTCTTC.

This sequence joins TRBV4-1 and TRBJ2-1, with 9 bases lining up with TRBD1. Germline values: CDR1 MGHRA, CDR2 YSYEKL. V was pared by 9 bases and J by 2 bases, with 5 bases of the junction left unmatched. The CDR3 has 14 residues. DNA of the CDR3: TGCGCCAGTTCGGGGACAGGGACCTACAATGAGCAGTTCTTC. It encodes CASSGTGTYNEQFF.

V usage is TRBV7-2 and J usage is TRBJ2-1; TRBD2 matches 12 bases. CDR3 size: 16 residues. With V trimmed by 5 bases and J by 7 bases, 9 bases remained unmatched. Looked up from germline, CDR1 is SGHTA and CDR2 is FQGNSA. The CDR3 DNA is TGTGCCAGCAGCCCCCAGGGACTAGCGGGTATGAATGAGCAGTTCTTC. Translation gives CASSPQGLAGMNEQFF.

The chain employs TRBV6-5 and TRBJ1-2; D gene uncertain. This CDR3 spans 10 amino acids. The ends were cut back, 11 bases at V and 1 base at J, with 5 bases in the middle. Germline assignment: CDR1 MNHEY and CDR2 SVGAGI. CDR3 DNA sequence: TGTGCCGCCTATAACTATGGCTACACCTTC. Amino acids: CAAYNYGYTF.

The chain couples TRBV28 to TRBJ2-5; no clear D. The CDR3 spans 14 residues. Germline V gene data show CDR1 as MDHEN and CDR2 as SYDVKM. V lost 2 bases to trimming and J lost 4 bases, with 11 bases between them. The CDR3 sequence is CASSLGDMRETQYF. The DNA of the CDR3 is TGTGCCAGCAGTTTAGGGGATATGCGAGAGACCCAGTACTTC.

CDR3 coding DNA: TGCGCCAGCAGCTCCCGACTAGCACAATTCTACAATGAGCAGTTCTTC. Translating gives CASSSRLAQFYNEQFF. The chain uses TRBV5-1 and TRBJ2-1; 7 nucleotides align to TRBD2. The J segment lost 3 bases and the V segment lost 3 bases, leaving 9 bases of the junction unmatched. This CDR3 comprises 16 residues. The germline V gene encodes CDR1 SGHRS and CDR2 YFSETQ.

CDR3 in amino acids: CASSLGTSQPQHF. The CDR3 coding sequence is TGTGCCAGCAGCTTGGGTACCAGCCAGCCCCAGCATTTT. V and J are TRBV5-4 and TRBJ1-5; D unclear. Germline loops: CDR1 SGHNT, CDR2 YYREEE (reference sequence). This CDR3 contains 13 residues. The V end was cut by 0 bases, the J end by 7 bases, with 8 bases between. The full variable domain, with the rest looked up from reference TRBV5-4 and TRBJ1-5, is ETGVTQSPTHLIKTRGQQVTLRCSSQSGHNTVSWYQQALGQGPQFIFQYYREEENGRGNFPPRFSGLQFPNYSSELNVNALELDDSALYLCASSLGTSQPQHFGDGTRLSIL.

The gene calls are TRBV19 and TRBJ1-5; weak D call: TRBD1 (6 bases). Per the germline V gene, CDR1 is LNHDA and CDR2 is SQIVND (reference sequence). Deletions cut 3 bases from V and 0 bases from J, with 12 bases between. This CDR3 spans 16 amino acids. Here the CDR3 reads CASSIWTANSNQPQHF. The CDR3 bases are TGTGCCAGTAGTATCTGGACAGCTAATAGCAATCAGCCCCAGCATTTT.

The V call is TRBV6-5, the J call TRBJ2-7, with 8 bases lining up with TRBD2. Germline V gene lookup returns CDR1 MNHEY and CDR2 SVGAGI. J gave up 5 bases and V 4 bases, and 7 bases lay outside the gene matches. This CDR3 is built from 14 residues. The CDR3 loop is CASSFRTSLNEQYF. Written as DNA, the CDR3 is TGTGCCAGCAGTTTTAGGACTAGCTTGAACGAGCAGTACTTC.

The CDR3 protein is CSGRTSGRETQYF. In DNA, the CDR3 is TGCAGCGGAAGGACTAGCGGGAGGGAGACCCAGTACTTC. The V and J genes are TRBV29-1 and TRBJ2-5, with 14 bases identical to TRBD2. CDR1 SQVTM and CDR2 ANQGSEA come from the germline V gene. The CDR3 covers 13 residues. V lost 7 bases to trimming and J lost 5 bases; unmatched junction nucleotides: 3.